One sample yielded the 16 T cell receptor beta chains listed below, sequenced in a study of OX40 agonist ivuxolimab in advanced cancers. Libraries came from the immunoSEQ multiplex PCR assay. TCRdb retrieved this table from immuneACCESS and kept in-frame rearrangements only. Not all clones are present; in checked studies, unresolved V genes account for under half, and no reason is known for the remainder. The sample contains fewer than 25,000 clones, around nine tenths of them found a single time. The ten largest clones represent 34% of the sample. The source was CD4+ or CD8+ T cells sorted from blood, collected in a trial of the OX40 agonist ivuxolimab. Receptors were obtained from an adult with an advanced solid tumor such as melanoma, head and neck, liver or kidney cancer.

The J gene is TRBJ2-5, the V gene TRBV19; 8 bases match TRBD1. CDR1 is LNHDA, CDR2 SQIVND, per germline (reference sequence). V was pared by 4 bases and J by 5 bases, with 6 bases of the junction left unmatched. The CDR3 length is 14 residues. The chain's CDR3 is CASSNWTGWETQYF. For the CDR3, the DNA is TGTGCCAGTAGTAACTGGACAGGGTGGGAGACCCAGTACTTC. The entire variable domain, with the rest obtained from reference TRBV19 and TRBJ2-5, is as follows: DGGITQSPKYLFRKEGQNVTLSCEQNLNHDAMYWYRQDPGQGLRLIYYSQIVNDFQKGDIAEGYSVSREKKESFPLTVTSAQKNPTAFYLCASSNWTGWETQYFGPGTRLLVL.

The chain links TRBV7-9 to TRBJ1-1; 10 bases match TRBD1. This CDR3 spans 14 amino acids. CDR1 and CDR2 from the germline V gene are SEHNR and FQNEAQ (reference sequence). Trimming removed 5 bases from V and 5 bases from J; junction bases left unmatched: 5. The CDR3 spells CASSRGTGVTEAFF. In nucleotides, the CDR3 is TGTGCCAGCAGCCGAGGGACAGGGGTAACTGAAGCTTTCTTT.

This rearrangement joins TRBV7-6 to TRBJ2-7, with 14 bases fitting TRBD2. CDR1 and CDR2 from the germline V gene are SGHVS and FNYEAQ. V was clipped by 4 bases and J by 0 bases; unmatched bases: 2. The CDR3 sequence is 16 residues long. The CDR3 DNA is TGTGCCAGCAGCTCCGGACTAGCGGGAGGCTCCTACGAGCAGTACTTC. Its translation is CASSSGLAGGSYEQYF. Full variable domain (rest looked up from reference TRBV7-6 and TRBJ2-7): GAGVSQSPRYKVTKRGQDVALRCDPISGHVSLYWYRQALGQGPEFLTYFNYEAQQDKSGLPNDRFSAERPEGSISTLTIQRTEQRDSAMYRCASSSGLAGGSYEQYFGPGTRLTVT.

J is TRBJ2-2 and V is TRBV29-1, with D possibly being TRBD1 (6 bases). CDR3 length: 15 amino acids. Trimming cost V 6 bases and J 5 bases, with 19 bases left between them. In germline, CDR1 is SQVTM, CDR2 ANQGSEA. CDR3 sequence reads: CSVQDREPRTGELFF. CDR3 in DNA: TGCAGCGTCCAGGACAGAGAACCTAGGACCGGGGAGCTGTTTTTT.

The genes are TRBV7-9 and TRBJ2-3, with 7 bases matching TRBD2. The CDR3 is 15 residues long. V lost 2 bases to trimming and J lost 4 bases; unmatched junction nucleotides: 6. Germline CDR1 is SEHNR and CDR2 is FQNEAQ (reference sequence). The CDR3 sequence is CASSLSGRPADTQYF. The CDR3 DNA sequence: TGTGCCAGCAGCTTATCCGGGAGGCCCGCAGATACGCAGTATTTT.

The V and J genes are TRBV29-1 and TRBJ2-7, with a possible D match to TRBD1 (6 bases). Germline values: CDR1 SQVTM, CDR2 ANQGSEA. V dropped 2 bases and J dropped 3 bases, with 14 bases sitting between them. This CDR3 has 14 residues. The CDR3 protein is CSVETGLSGYEQYF. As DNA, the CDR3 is TGCAGCGTTGAAACAGGGTTATCCGGCTACGAGCAGTACTTC.

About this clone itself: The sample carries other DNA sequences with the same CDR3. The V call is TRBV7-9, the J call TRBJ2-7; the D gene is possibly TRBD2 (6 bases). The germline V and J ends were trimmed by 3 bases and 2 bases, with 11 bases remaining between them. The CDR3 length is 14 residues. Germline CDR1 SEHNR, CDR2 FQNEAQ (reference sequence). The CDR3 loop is CASSFRDFTYEQYF. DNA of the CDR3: TGTGCCAGCAGCTTCAGGGACTTTACCTACGAGCAGTACTTC.

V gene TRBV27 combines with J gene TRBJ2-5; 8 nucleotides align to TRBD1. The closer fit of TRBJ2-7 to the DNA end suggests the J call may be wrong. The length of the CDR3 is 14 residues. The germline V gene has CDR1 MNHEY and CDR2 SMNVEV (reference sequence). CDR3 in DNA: TGTGCCAGCGGAGACAGGGGTGGATTCTACGAGCAGTACTTC. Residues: CASGDRGGFYEQYF.

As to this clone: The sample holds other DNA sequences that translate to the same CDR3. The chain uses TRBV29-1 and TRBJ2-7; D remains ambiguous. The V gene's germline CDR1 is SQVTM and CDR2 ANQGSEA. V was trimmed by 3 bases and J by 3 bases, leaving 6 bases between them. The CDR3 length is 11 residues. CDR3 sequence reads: CSVDSGYEQYF. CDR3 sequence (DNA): TGCAGCGTTGATTCTGGCTACGAGCAGTACTTC.

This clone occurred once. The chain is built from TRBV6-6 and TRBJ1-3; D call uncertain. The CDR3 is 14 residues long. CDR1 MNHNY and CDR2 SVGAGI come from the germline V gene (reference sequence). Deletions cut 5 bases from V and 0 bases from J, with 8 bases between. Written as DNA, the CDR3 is TGTGCCAGCAGTGAGACGGACTCTGGAAACACCATATATTTT. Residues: CASSETDSGNTIYF.

CDR3 protein: CASSIELLSSYEQYF. The CDR3 coding sequence is TGTGCCAGTAGTATAGAACTCCTGAGCTCCTACGAGCAGTACTTC. The chain has TRBV19 and TRBJ2-7; no firm D call. From germline, CDR1 is LNHDA and CDR2 SQIVND (reference sequence). The CDR3 is 15 amino acids. V was cut by 0 bases and J by 0 bases, with 9 bases left in between.

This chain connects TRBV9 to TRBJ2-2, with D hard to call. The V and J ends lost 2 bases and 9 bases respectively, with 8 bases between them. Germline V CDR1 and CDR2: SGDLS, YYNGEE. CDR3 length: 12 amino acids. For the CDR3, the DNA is TGTGCCAGCAGCGTCGCAAACAGGGAGCTGTTTTTT. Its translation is CASSVANRELFF.

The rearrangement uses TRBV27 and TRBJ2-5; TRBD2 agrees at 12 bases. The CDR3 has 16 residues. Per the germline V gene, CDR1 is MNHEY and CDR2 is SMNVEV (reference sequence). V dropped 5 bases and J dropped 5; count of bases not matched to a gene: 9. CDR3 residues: CASSPSGRAILETQYF. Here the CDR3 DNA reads TGTGCCAGCAGTCCTAGCGGGAGGGCGATTTTGGAGACCCAGTACTTC.

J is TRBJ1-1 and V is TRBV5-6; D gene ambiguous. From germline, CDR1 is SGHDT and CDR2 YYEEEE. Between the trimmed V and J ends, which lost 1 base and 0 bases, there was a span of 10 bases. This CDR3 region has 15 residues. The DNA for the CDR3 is TGTGCCAGCAGCTTGCCTAACGCCATGAACACTGAAGCTTTCTTT. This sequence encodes CASSLPNAMNTEAFF.

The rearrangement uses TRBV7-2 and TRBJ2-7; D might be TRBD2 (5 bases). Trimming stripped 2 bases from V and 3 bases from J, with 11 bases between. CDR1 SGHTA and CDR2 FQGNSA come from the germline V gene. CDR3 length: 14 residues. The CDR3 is CASSLRRLYYEQYF. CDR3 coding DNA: TGTGCCAGCAGCTTAAGGAGGCTCTACTACGAGCAGTACTTC.

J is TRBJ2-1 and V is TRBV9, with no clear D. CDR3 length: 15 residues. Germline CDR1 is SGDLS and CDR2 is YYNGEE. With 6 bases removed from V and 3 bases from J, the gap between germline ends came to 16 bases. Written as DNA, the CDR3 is TGTGCCAGCACCATAAGCGACTCGCTCTACAATGAGCAGTTCTTC. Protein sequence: CASTISDSLYNEQFF.